This T cell receptor beta chain is from a study of human T cells and chemical hapten exposure. Trimming took 3 bases from V and 2 from J; bases not matched to a gene: 9. Germline-derived CDR1 and CDR2 are LNHDA and SQIVND (reference sequence). This CDR3 is built from 17 residues. The study's library attached unique molecular identifiers to single cDNA molecules. TCRdb reprocessed the RACE reads with MiXCR, giving one entry per CDR3 protein. The sample lists over 300,000 distinct CDR3 sequences; roughly 5% were seen once. Time point meaning: pre-sensitization, week 0. Indicated treatment: therapeutic diphenylcyclopropenone sensitization with weekly scalp DPC. Donors were 18 to 70-year-old alopecia patients suitable for DPC.

The V call is TRBV19, the J call TRBJ2-3; 9 bases are a match to TRBD2. Sequenced material: whole blood, taken in connection with sensitization to the hapten diphenylcyclopropenone (DPC). The clonotype originates from a woman aged 50 to 65 with alopecia areata. Some clones in this sample may be carry-over from other donors' samples. The DNA for the CDR3 is TGTGCCAGTAGTATGTTACTGGCTAGCGGGGCCACAGATACGCAGTATTTT. Translated: CASSMLLASGATDTQYF.